Listed below are T cell receptor beta chains from one sample, sequenced in a study of T cell responses to AZD1222 COVID-19 vaccine. Method: immunoSEQ multiplex PCR; TCRdb's copy keeps in-frame clones and lacks some. This table holds under 150,000 clones, roughly 88% found once. The source material was peripheral blood, sampled on day 0 of AZD1222 vaccination. All receptors come from an adult in good health. Each CDR3 is given with its conserved first and last residue. The order of the fields is CDR3 protein, CDR3 length, V gene.

CDR3 protein: CASAREAHYEQYF
CDR3 length: 13
V gene: TRBV6-4

CDR3 protein: CASSPRTGVTGELFF
CDR3 length: 15
V gene: TRBV18

CDR3 protein: CASNRLADDNEQFF
CDR3 length: 14
V gene: TRBV6-5

CDR3 protein: CASSYRGGNSNQPQHF
CDR3 length: 16
V gene: TRBV6-5

CDR3 protein: CASSLNGNQPQHF
CDR3 length: 13
V gene: TRBV12-3/TRBV12-4

CDR3 protein: CASSLTGFPNYGYTF
CDR3 length: 15
V gene: TRBV5-1

CDR3 protein: CASSLNNEQFF
CDR3 length: 11
V gene: TRBV9

CDR3 protein: CASRLVPGLAVQETQYF
CDR3 length: 17
V gene: TRBV12-2

CDR3 protein: CASSRDGELFF
CDR3 length: 11
V gene: TRBV2

CDR3 protein: CAISRVEGSLFF
CDR3 length: 12
V gene: TRBV10-3

CDR3 protein: CASSLELQETQYF
CDR3 length: 13
V gene: TRBV5-6

CDR3 protein: CASSGQGEVGNYGYTF
CDR3 length: 16
V gene: TRBV19

CDR3 protein: CASTTIFGPQHF
CDR3 length: 12
V gene: TRBV7-9

CDR3 protein: CASSYTERFNSPLHF
CDR3 length: 15
V gene: TRBV6-5

CDR3 protein: CASSGRTVGNQPQHF
CDR3 length: 15
V gene: TRBV2

CDR3 protein: CASSDRNEQFF
CDR3 length: 11
V gene: TRBV2

CDR3 protein: CASGRNSGNTEAFF
CDR3 length: 14
V gene: TRBV7-9

CDR3 protein: CASSRDRGFTEAFF
CDR3 length: 14
V gene: TRBV27

CDR3 protein: CASSSPGLAGGGGETQYF
CDR3 length: 18
V gene: TRBV5-4

CDR3 protein: CASSPRVEGNEQYF
CDR3 length: 14
V gene: TRBV18

CDR3 protein: CASSLADNGVNTEAFF
CDR3 length: 16
V gene: TRBV5-1

CDR3 protein: CASSWEPRGRGSGTDTQYF
CDR3 length: 19
V gene: TRBV7-3

CDR3 protein: CATSDFTSRFGDEQFF
CDR3 length: 16
V gene: TRBV24-1

CDR3 protein: CASSQEPGWTGNTEAFF
CDR3 length: 17
V gene: TRBV4-1

CDR3 protein: CASSEALLKAFF
CDR3 length: 12
V gene: TRBV6-1

CDR3 protein: CATTGGLWTGELFF
CDR3 length: 14
V gene: TRBV19

CDR3 protein: CASSRTASTDTQYF
CDR3 length: 14
V gene: TRBV6-4

CDR3 protein: CASSLTGRGNTEAFF
CDR3 length: 15
V gene: TRBV5-5

CDR3 protein: CASSQDDRGRSPLHF
CDR3 length: 15
V gene: TRBV3-1/TRBV3-2

CDR3 protein: CASSAPGRLLTRRTEAFF
CDR3 length: 18
V gene: TRBV4-1

CDR3 protein: CASSLGGTGSSETQYF
CDR3 length: 16
V gene: TRBV5-1

CDR3 protein: CASTRGGGIEPQHF
CDR3 length: 14
V gene: TRBV19

CDR3 protein: CASSLTLAGGSKQFF
CDR3 length: 15
V gene: TRBV7-3

CDR3 protein: CATSGPLNEKLFF
CDR3 length: 13
V gene: TRBV24-1

CDR3 protein: CASSNVARDYSNQPQHF
CDR3 length: 17
V gene: TRBV6-2/TRBV6-3

CDR3 protein: CASSIQGRYGYTF
CDR3 length: 13
V gene: TRBV19

CDR3 protein: CASSVRVPGSFF
CDR3 length: 12
V gene: TRBV5-8

CDR3 protein: CASRKTGTETQYF
CDR3 length: 13
V gene: TRBV4-1

CDR3 protein: CASSKEYSNQPQHF
CDR3 length: 14
V gene: TRBV19

CDR3 protein: CASSLAGTRSNEKLFF
CDR3 length: 16
V gene: TRBV7-2

CDR3 protein: CASKGQERNTIYF
CDR3 length: 13
V gene: TRBV19

CDR3 protein: CASSLGRLAGRETQYF
CDR3 length: 16
V gene: TRBV7-7

CDR3 protein: CASSQPVNGDEKLFF
CDR3 length: 15
V gene: TRBV4-1

CDR3 protein: CASTDDSYSNQPQHF
CDR3 length: 15
V gene: TRBV14

CDR3 protein: CASSVTVSYSYEQYF
CDR3 length: 15
V gene: TRBV19

CDR3 protein: CAWSVQGLVGYGYTF
CDR3 length: 15
V gene: TRBV30

CDR3 protein: CASSLDAGQGPGYEQYF
CDR3 length: 17
V gene: TRBV7-9

CDR3 protein: CASSPTKGDGYTF
CDR3 length: 13
V gene: TRBV7-3

CDR3 protein: CATSEGANTEAFF
CDR3 length: 13
V gene: TRBV24-1

CDR3 protein: CASSRTPRSGELFF
CDR3 length: 14
V gene: TRBV25-1

CDR3 protein: CASSQGRPQHF
CDR3 length: 11
V gene: TRBV3-1/TRBV3-2

CDR3 protein: CASSLAGTGNMNTEAFF
CDR3 length: 17
V gene: TRBV5-5

CDR3 protein: CASSPRTSGRTGELFF
CDR3 length: 16
V gene: TRBV27

CDR3 protein: CASSESYEQYF
CDR3 length: 11
V gene: TRBV10-1

CDR3 protein: CASSLSFGTYGYTF
CDR3 length: 14
V gene: TRBV27

CDR3 protein: CASGTGANYGYTF
CDR3 length: 13
V gene: TRBV6-6

CDR3 protein: CASSSPGGRSGYTF
CDR3 length: 14
V gene: TRBV11-2

CDR3 protein: CASGRFQPQHF
CDR3 length: 11
V gene: TRBV19

CDR3 protein: CASSHETGNYGYTF
CDR3 length: 14
V gene: TRBV3-1/TRBV3-2

CDR3 protein: CASSQDRDRGYTF
CDR3 length: 13
V gene: TRBV18